This paragraph reports one T cell receptor beta chain. This clonotype was detected a few times. Its antigen target is currently unknown. One base away there is no much larger clone; base qualities are not given. Library preparation used 5' RACE. Instrument on record: NextSeq 500. Unique molecular identifiers were attached to individual cDNA molecules in the TCR library protocol so that sequencing error and PCR bias could be corrected. Both TCR alpha and beta chains were sequenced, and tight co-correlation was observed between alpha and beta sequence abundances in each sample. Per the authors' processing: V gene, J gene and CDR3 annotation of TCR sequences was performed with Decombinator V4. TCRs were defined as expanded if a significant change between any two time points was detected under a Poisson model with p below 0.0001. Abundances of TCRs were expressed as counts per million after normalisation to the total number of TCRs sequenced in each sample. VDJdb, accessed 1 November 2021, was searched for CMV, EBV and SARS-CoV-2 annotated TCRs, with TCRs annotated for multiple antigens excluded. The raw public reads went through TCRdb reprocessing: fastp at Q25, MiXCR clone calling, in-frame beta chains kept. Rows with a matching CDR3 protein are joined into one entry that keeps the most common DNA and genes. The authors' filters were not applied to this entry. Across this sample there are 53,000 or so distinct CDR3 sequences, with roughly an eighth seen only once. The leading ten clones occupy 2% to 3% of the sample.

The data derive from a study of early T cells in non-severe SARS-CoV-2 infection listed by TCRdb under 2021. At the level of the whole study: Because TCR sequencing relied on bulk RNA taken from unsorted whole blood, pairing of alpha and beta chains was not possible. The paper's findings and limits, for the study overall: VDJdb matching was skewed toward anti-spike CD8 responses, so virus-specific expansions were likely underestimated and private and CD4 specificities were missed.

The study was a case-control design nested within a healthcare worker cohort in London, UK, with weekly nasopharyngeal swab PCR tests and blood sampling. Healthcare workers were recruited between 23 and 31 March 2020, during the week of the UK lockdown, and were followed weekly for up to about 16 weeks. Source: whole blood, taken at baseline. The TCR sequence derives from an adult who was a healthcare worker with PCR-confirmed SARS-CoV-2 infection or an uninfected control (not recorded which).

The CDR3 protein sequence reads: CASSLGPPGDMYGYTGELFF. DNA sequence: TGTGCCAGCAGCTTAGGCCCGCCGGGGGATATGTACGGTTACACCGGGGAGCTGTTTTTT. The chain is made from TRBV11-2 and TRBJ2-2; the D gene is possibly TRBD2, with 6 bases matching. The germline V gene provides CDR1 SGHAT and CDR2 FQNNGV. From cysteine to phenylalanine, the CDR3 is 20 amino acids long. The sequence is cut down to CDR3 DNA, 60 bases in frame from base 1. Trimming takes 1 base from V and 3 bases from J, and the germline ends sit 24 bases apart.